A single sample gave rise to the 22 T cell receptor beta chains below, sequenced in a study of blood T cell repertoires in COVID-19. Measured with immunoSEQ multiplex PCR; TCRdb has only the in-frame clones, and not every one. In the table there are roughly 190,000 clones, 70% to 90% of which are singletons. Sample: PBMCs or T cells enriched from blood (not recorded which). These receptors came from a woman aged 40 to 49 in a cohort exposed to, infected with or recovered from COVID-19 (not recorded which).

This chain joins TRBV27 and TRBJ2-7; 12 bases are shared with TRBD1. This CDR3 spans 16 amino acids. The V and J ends lost 2 bases and 4 bases, in that order; junction bases with no gene match: 6. Germline V gives CDR1 MNHEY, CDR2 SMNVEV (reference sequence). CDR3 bases: TGTGCCAGCAGTTTACGGGGACAGGGGGCGTCTTACGAGCAGTACTTC. Translated: CASSLRGQGASYEQYF.

J is TRBJ1-5 and V is TRBV7-2; 8 bases are a match to TRBD1. Germline values: CDR1 SGHTA, CDR2 FQGNSA. V trimming: 5 bases; J trimming: 2 bases; junction bases outside the gene matches: 2. The CDR3 spans 14 residues. In DNA form, the CDR3 reads TGTGCCAGCAGCCCGGACAGGGGCAATCAGCCCCAGCATTTT. This translates into CASSPDRGNQPQHF.

This clone was observed a handful of times. The gene calls are TRBV10-3 and TRBJ1-6; D perhaps matches TRBD1 (6 bases). Per germline, CDR1 ENHRY and CDR2 SYGVKD. The CDR3 is 13 residues long. V shed 6 bases and J shed 7 bases, with 10 bases lying between them. The CDR3 DNA reads TGTGCCATCAGAGCTACAGGGAATTCACCCCTCCACTTT. This gives the protein CAIRATGNSPLHF.

This clone was seen a few times. The J gene is TRBJ1-6, the V gene TRBV6-5; 8 bases line up with TRBD1. This CDR3 contains 15 residues. Looked up from germline, CDR1 is MNHEY and CDR2 is SVGAGI. The ends lost 6 bases at V and 8 bases at J; junction bases unmatched: 9. The CDR3 coding sequence is TGTGCCAGCAGCCGGACAGGGAGGGATCATTCACCCCTCCACTTT. Translation gives CASSRTGRDHSPLHF.

Regarding this clone: The junction departs from the called germline gene at one end, perhaps through a read error. This sequence joins TRBV4-1 and TRBJ1-3; no definite D call. In germline, CDR1 is MGHRA, CDR2 YSYEKL. This CDR3 is built from 15 residues. CDR3 protein: CASSQDTGTGNTIYF. The CDR3 nucleotides read TGCGCCAGCAGTCAAGATACGGGGACTGGAAACACCATATATTTT.

V is TRBV6-2 or TRBV6-3 and J is TRBJ2-1; weak D call: TRBD2 (5 bases). Trimming removed 5 bases at V and 7 bases at J, with 15 bases between. The germline V gene has CDR1 MNHEY and CDR2 SVGEGT. This CDR3 is 14 amino acids long. The CDR3 bases are TGTGCCAGCAGTCCCTTTACTAGTTGGAATGAGCAGTTCTTC. Translation: CASSPFTSWNEQFF.

This chain joins TRBV25-1 and TRBJ1-4, with D tentatively TRBD1 (5 bases). The germline CDR1 and CDR2 sequences are MGHDK and SYGVNS. The CDR3 consists of 15 residues. Trimming took 1 base from V and 8 from J, leaving 14 bases between them. The DNA of the CDR3 is TGTGCCAGCAGTGAATTAGGAGGGGCGGGAGAAAAACTGTTTTTT. Translation gives CASSELGGAGEKLFF.

This clone was observed a few times. This chain connects TRBV30 to TRBJ1-4; D not certain. Trimming left V 1 base short and J 8 bases short, with 11 bases between. The CDR3 spans 13 residues. Germline V gene lookup returns CDR1 GTSNPN and CDR2 SVGIG (reference sequence). In DNA, the CDR3 is TGTGCCTGGAGTGGGTCTGATAGAGAAAAACTGTTTTTT. Amino acid sequence: CAWSGSDREKLFF. The whole variable domain, filled in from reference TRBV30 and TRBJ1-4, reads SQTIHQWPATLVQPVGSPLSLECTVEGTSNPNLYWYRQAAGRGLQLLFYSVGIGQISSEVPQNLSASRPQDRQFILSSKKLLLSDSGFYLCAWSGSDREKLFFGSGTQLSVL.

This chain uses TRBV2 with TRBJ2-1, with 8 bases fitting TRBD2. The V and J ends lost 2 bases and 1 base, in that order; junction bases with no gene match: 10. The germline V gene has CDR1 SNHLY and CDR2 FYNNEI. The CDR3 has 18 residues. CDR3 in DNA: TGTGCCAGCAGTGAACTGCTGGGCGGGAGGCCTTCCTACAATGAGCAGTTCTTC. This sequence encodes CASSELLGGRPSYNEQFF.

This chain joins TRBV4-2 and TRBJ1-2; D is perhaps TRBD1 (5 bases). V was pared by 1 base and J by 5 bases, with 11 bases between. The CDR3 extends over 14 amino acids. Per germline, CDR1 LGHNA and CDR2 YNFKEQ. CDR3 nucleotides: TGTGCCAGCAGCCAAGCCGGGGGTCTGTATGGCTACACCTTC. Residues: CASSQAGGLYGYTF.

The gene calls are TRBV19 and TRBJ1-3; no reliable D call. This CDR3 is 13 amino acids long. The germline V gene has CDR1 LNHDA and CDR2 SQIVND (reference sequence). The ends were cut back, 7 bases at V and 4 bases at J, with 11 bases in the middle. The CDR3 DNA reads as TGTGCCAGTATGGAGTTCTCCGGAAACACCATATATTTT. Its translation is CASMEFSGNTIYF. The full variable domain, its missing parts supplied by reference TRBV19 and TRBJ1-3, is DGGITQSPKYLFRKEGQNVTLSCEQNLNHDAMYWYRQDPGQGLRLIYYSQIVNDFQKGDIAEGYSVSREKKESFPLTVTSAQKNPTAFYLCASMEFSGNTIYFGEGSWLTVV.

The chain is built from TRBV19 and TRBJ1-5; 8 bases fit TRBD1. The CDR3 is made up of 15 amino acids. In germline, CDR1 is LNHDA, CDR2 SQIVND (reference sequence). J was trimmed by 6 bases and V by 3 bases; bases with no gene match: 7. This CDR3 is CASSIRQGASQPQHF. As DNA, the CDR3 is TGTGCCAGTAGTATTAGGCAGGGGGCAAGTCAGCCCCAGCATTTT.

This clone has more than one count but fewer than ten. The chain couples TRBV7-9 to TRBJ1-1, with a possible D match to TRBD1 (5 bases). V gave up 0 bases and J gave up 4 bases, with 12 bases separating them. There are 15 residues in the CDR3. Germline CDR1 SEHNR, CDR2 FQNEAQ (reference sequence). The CDR3 here is CASSLAGREGTEAFF. The DNA for the CDR3 is TGTGCCAGCAGCTTAGCTGGCAGGGAGGGCACTGAAGCTTTCTTT.

The chain uses TRBV2 and TRBJ1-3; possibly TRBD1 for D (6 bases). Per germline, CDR1 SNHLY and CDR2 FYNNEI. The CDR3 contains 15 residues. Between the trimmed V and J ends, which lost 2 bases and 4 bases, there was a span of 12 bases. The CDR3 nucleotides read TGTGCCAGCAGTGAATTCCAGGGGATGGGAAACACCATATATTTT. This codes for CASSEFQGMGNTIYF.

The rearrangement uses TRBV30 and TRBJ1-1, with D possibly being TRBD1 (5 bases). Trimming removed 4 bases from V and 6 bases from J, with 9 bases in between. The germline CDR1 and CDR2 sequences are GTSNPN and SVGIG (reference sequence). The CDR3 spans 11 residues. The CDR3 protein is CAWNEGAEAFF. The DNA of the CDR3 is TGTGCCTGGAATGAAGGGGCTGAAGCTTTCTTT.

The V and J genes are TRBV10-3 and TRBJ2-5, with 8 bases aligning to TRBD2. Per germline, CDR1 ENHRY and CDR2 SYGVKD. This CDR3 region has 14 residues. Losses at the gene ends were 3 bases for V and 4 bases for J; bases not matched to a gene: 4. CDR3 region: CAISDFGGGETQYF. In DNA form, the CDR3 reads TGTGCCATCAGTGACTTCGGGGGGGGAGAGACCCAGTACTTC.

The chain is built from TRBV5-1 and TRBJ2-2; D possibly corresponds to TRBD2 (5 bases). Germline CDR1 and CDR2: SGHRS and YFSETQ. The CDR3 length is 13 residues. The V end was cut by 0 bases, the J end by 7 bases, with 7 bases between. Here the CDR3 reads CASSLARGGELFF. The DNA for the CDR3 is TGCGCCAGCAGCTTGGCCCGGGGCGGGGAGCTGTTTTTT.

The chain couples TRBV7-9 to TRBJ2-7; the D gene is possibly TRBD2 (5 bases). The CDR3 length is 12 residues. CDR1 is SEHNR and CDR2 is FQNEAQ in the germline V gene (reference sequence). The germline V and J ends were trimmed by 3 bases and 6 bases, with 9 bases remaining between them. CDR3: CASSFSAGEQYF. The DNA for the CDR3 is TGTGCCAGCAGCTTCTCCGCGGGCGAGCAGTACTTC.

The rearrangement joins TRBV19 to TRBJ1-2; D is unresolved. V was trimmed by 3 bases and J by 2 bases, leaving 13 bases between them. The germline V gene has CDR1 LNHDA and CDR2 SQIVND (reference sequence). The CDR3 is made up of 15 amino acids. CDR3 coding DNA: TGTGCCAGTAGTATTACGGTGGGAGCGAACTATGGCTACACCTTC. Its protein is CASSITVGANYGYTF.

CDR3 nucleotides: TGTGCCAGCAGTGAAGGGCTGATTAGCACAGATACGCAGTATTTT. It translates to CASSEGLISTDTQYF. The rearrangement uses TRBV2 and TRBJ2-3; unclear D gene. Trimming stripped 1 base from V and 0 bases from J, with 8 bases between. Germline lookup yields CDR1 SNHLY and CDR2 FYNNEI. CDR3 length: 15 amino acids.

V gene TRBV7-2 combines with J gene TRBJ1-2; a weak D match, TRBD1 (6 bases). Germline loops: CDR1 SGHTA, CDR2 FQGNSA. This CDR3 region has 15 residues. Deletions cut 4 bases from V and 5 bases from J, with 17 bases between. The CDR3 DNA follows: TGTGCCAGCAGCTCGTCCCGGGCACAGGGTTATGGCTACACCTTC. Protein product: CASSSSRAQGYGYTF.

This clone was seen once. This chain uses TRBV9 with TRBJ1-6, with a tentative D call TRBD1 (5 bases). Germline V gene data show CDR1 as SGDLS and CDR2 as YYNGEE. V gave up 3 bases and J gave up 6 bases, with 19 bases separating them. This CDR3 is 17 amino acids long. CDR3 sequence (DNA): TGTGCCAGCAGCGCACCGGACGGACAAACCATTAATTCACCCCTCCACTTT. Its protein is CASSAPDGQTINSPLHF. The variable domain in full, with the rest retrieved from reference TRBV9 and TRBJ1-6, is DSGVTQTPKHLITATGQRVTLRCSPRSGDLSVYWYQQSLDQGLQFLIQYYNGEERAKGNILERFSAQQFPDLHSELNLSSLELGDSALYFCASSAPDGQTINSPLHFGNGTRLTVT.